This TCR beta chain was captured by sequencing in a study of neoadjuvant nivolumab and ipilimumab in lung cancer (dated by TCRdb to 2018 to 2020). About the study as a whole: In the NEOSTAR trial, nivolumab was administered intravenously at 3 mg/kg on days 1, 15 and 29, and the combination arm also received ipilimumab 1 mg/kg on day 1 only. For each study arm, the primary endpoint of the trial was the rate of major pathologic response (MPR) in the intention-to-treat population. A total of roughly 46 patients with operable NSCLC were treated in the trial, with about 23 randomized to nivolumab monotherapy and roughly 20 randomized to nivolumab plus ipilimumab. TCR repertoires were compared between pretherapy (baseline) peripheral blood and tumors resected at surgery after neoadjuvant immune checkpoint blockade. Seven patients had matched pretherapy and resected tumor pairs analyzed, with four treated with nivolumab and three with nivolumab plus ipilimumab.

Turning to this clone: Its antigen is currently not known. Per-nucleotide qualities are absent, and no much larger clonotype sits a single base away.

What this sample's time point label stands for: pretherapy, before neoadjuvant immune checkpoint inhibitors. The samples were taken from NEOSTAR, a phase 2 randomized trial in operable NSCLC that tested neoadjuvant nivolumab or nivolumab plus ipilimumab, followed by surgery. Overall study outcomes, separate from this receptor: A small number of samples underwent TCR sequencing. From pretherapy to surgery, increases in tumor T-cell richness and clonality were observed in three of three dual-therapy tumors but in only two of four nivolumab-treated tumors. Richness in tumors resected after neoadjuvant therapy showed a positive correlation with pretherapy blood TCR richness (Spearman R ~ 0.82). No significant correlation was found between TCR clonality and pathologic tumor regression, and only a single major-pathologic-response sample was available for the analysis of TCR clonality versus pathologic tumor regression. Compared with tumor-adjacent uninvolved lung, resected tumors had greater TCR richness and clonality, and increases showed up in more of the dual-therapy-treated tumors.

Library preparation was by the immunoSEQ multiplex PCR assay. As for how the authors treated the data: Repertoires were summarized by richness and clonality, and significantly expanded and contracted clones were identified between pre- and post-therapy samples. Drawn from immuneACCESS, this table holds only the in-frame rearrangements with V and J called that TCRdb kept. Clones are partly lost; checked studies trace under half to an unresolved V gene and leave the rest unexplained. V, J and clone size reflect that table, while D and trimming were determined from the DNA. This sample comprises some 43,000 clones, 75% to 90% of them detected only once. The ten largest account for more than 3% of the sample. The sample consisted of blood, taken before neoadjuvant nivolumab, alone or with ipilimumab. This TCR came from an adult with non-small cell lung cancer. Some clones in this sample may be carry-over from other donors' samples.

The nucleotide sequence reads as follows: TGTGCCAGCAGTTACTCAGGGGGCAACACTGAAGCTTTCTTT. Its protein reads: CASSYSGGNTEAFF. The chain joins TRBV27 to TRBJ1-1, and TRBD1 matches 8 of the central bases. For CDR1 and CDR2, the germline V gene (reference sequence) lists MNHEY and SMNVEV. There are 14 amino acids in the CDR3, from cysteine to phenylalanine inclusive. Kept here is only the CDR3 DNA, which spans 42 bases and is read in frame from base 1. At the junction V is shortened by 4 bases and J by 2 bases; bases outside the gene matches: 3.